There are a few counts of the clone carrying this T cell receptor (beta chain). The antigen is undetermined. The sample comes from a study of T cell responses to AZD1222 COVID-19 vaccine. As for the study in general: Second doses that came at about 4 or about 12 weeks were put together. Findings of the study overall: It was only 6 or 7 AZD1222 recipients who were seropositive at baseline. Most donors were white British, females outnumbered males, and clonal diversity was possibly underestimated. Across spike, vaccine-associated CD4 TCRs were found, dominant at 160-218 and 743-854.

The assay was immunoSEQ multiplex PCR, and TCRdb's table has in-frame clones only and misses some. Altogether fewer than 150,000 clones are present, approximately 85% being singletons, with the ten largest covering under 9.5%. The CDR3 extends over 16 amino acids. The V gene end was trimmed by 5 bases and the J gene end by 7 bases; junction bases not matched to a gene: 11. CDR1 is LNHDA, CDR2 SQIVND, per germline (reference sequence). The chain is built from TRBV19 and TRBJ1-4, with 9 bases aligning to TRBD1. Sequencing used peripheral blood, obtained on day 0 of AZD1222 vaccination. The clonotype comes from an adult in good health. The CDR3 here is CASSPRNRGLVEKLFF. The CDR3 bases are TGTGCCAGTAGTCCAAGAAACAGGGGGCTCGTTGAAAAACTGTTTTTT. The whole variable domain, filled in from reference TRBV19 and TRBJ1-4, reads DGGITQSPKYLFRKEGQNVTLSCEQNLNHDAMYWYRQDPGQGLRLIYYSQIVNDFQKGDIAEGYSVSREKKESFPLTVTSAQKNPTAFYLCASSPRNRGLVEKLFFGSGTQLSVL.